This TCR beta chain originates from a study of response to subunit inactivated influenza vaccine. Each CDR3 protein is one row after TCRdb ran MiXCR on the RT-PCR reads. The sample holds a few hundred thousand distinct CDR3 sequences; around 10% are singletons and the top ten take around 10%. The germline gives CDR1 MGHRA, CDR2 YSYEKL. V lost 3 bases to trimming and J lost 3 bases; unmatched junction nucleotides: 4. CDR3 length equals 14 residues. This clonotype was found a few times. The same data also contributed to another study, on T cells expressing NK-cell markers. According to that study: The authors generated TCR beta cDNA through 5'RACE template switching with UMIs. HCMV serostatus: most of the eight sequenced donors positive, one negative.

This TCR was recovered from a man in his fifties who received an inactivated influenza vaccine. The rearrangement joins TRBV4-1 to TRBJ2-7; TRBD1 matches at 8 bases. The sequencing used PBMCs from blood, collected on the day of vaccination. The CDR3 sequence is CASSQTGVGYEQYF. CDR3 DNA sequence: TGCGCCAGCAGCCAGACAGGGGTAGGCTACGAGCAGTACTTC.